The 3 T cell receptor beta chains below were found in one sample sequenced in a study of lymphopenia after photon versus proton radiotherapy. The repertoire was sequenced with immunoSEQ multiplex PCR; TCRdb's copy has only in-frame clones and lacks some. Of approximately 170,000 clones listed, less than 90% are singletons. The sample consisted of peripheral blood, taken from a patient treated with photon-based radiotherapy. These TCRs come from a man in his fifties with gastric cancer.

The chain recombines TRBV6-1 with TRBJ2-6; D gene ambiguous. Germline assignment: CDR1 MNHNS and CDR2 SASEGT. The V end lost 2 bases, the J end lost 1 base, and 6 bases lay between the germline ends. The CDR3 has 15 residues. As DNA, the CDR3 is TGTGCCAGCAGTGAACGAGGATCTGGGGCCAACGTCCTGACTTTC. Translated, it gives CASSERGSGANVLTF.

About this clone itself: A read error may explain this, as a much larger clone is one base away. The same CDR3 also results from other DNA sequences found in this sample. The gene calls are TRBV5-6 and TRBJ2-7; D gene unclear. Germline V gene lookup returns CDR1 SGHDT and CDR2 YYEEEE. With 3 bases removed from V and 0 bases from J, the gap between germline ends came to 1 base. The CDR3 totals 11 residues. The CDR3 sequence: CASSSSYEQYF. CDR3 sequence (DNA): TGTGCCAGCAGCTCCTCCTACGAGCAGTACTTC.

For this clone: The junction does not match germline at one end; this may be a read error. The CDR3 region has the DNA TGTGCCAGCACCTTGGGCCAAGGGGCCCAAACCTACGAGCAGTACTTC. It yields the protein CASTLGQGAQTYEQYF. This chain links TRBV5-4 with TRBJ2-7; D may be TRBD1 (5 bases). Germline CDR1 is SGHNT and CDR2 is YYREEE (reference sequence). CDR3 size: 16 residues.